This T cell receptor (beta chain) was profiled in a study of post-analysis software for immune sequencing data. Study details: Multiple sclerosis in the patients followed relapsing-remitting, secondary progressive and progressive-relapsing courses.

About this clonotype: Its antigen is as yet unknown.

Germline assignment: CDR1 SGHRS and CDR2 YFSETQ. CDR3 length: 15 residues. V lost 0 bases and J lost 3, with 13 bases in between. Unique molecular identifiers had been added to the TCR beta cDNA libraries. MiXCR, applied by TCRdb to the PCR reads, yields one record per CDR3 protein. The repertoire includes around 500,000 distinct CDR3 sequences, about a third of them detected once, and 4.5% to 7.5% sits in the top ten. Study results and limitations: A significant reduction in normalized Chao1 diversity was observed in multiple sclerosis patients versus controls. With TRBV5-6, TRBV5-1 and TRBV20-1 included, about five TRBV segments were more frequent in patients than in controls.

Sequencing input: blood. The clonotype was recovered from a girl between 2 and 17 years old with multiple sclerosis. The gene calls are TRBV5-1 and TRBJ2-7; no clear D gene. The CDR3 DNA is TGCGCCAGCAGCTTGGCCACGTCAGGCCTCTACGAGCAGTACTTC. This sequence encodes CASSLATSGLYEQYF.